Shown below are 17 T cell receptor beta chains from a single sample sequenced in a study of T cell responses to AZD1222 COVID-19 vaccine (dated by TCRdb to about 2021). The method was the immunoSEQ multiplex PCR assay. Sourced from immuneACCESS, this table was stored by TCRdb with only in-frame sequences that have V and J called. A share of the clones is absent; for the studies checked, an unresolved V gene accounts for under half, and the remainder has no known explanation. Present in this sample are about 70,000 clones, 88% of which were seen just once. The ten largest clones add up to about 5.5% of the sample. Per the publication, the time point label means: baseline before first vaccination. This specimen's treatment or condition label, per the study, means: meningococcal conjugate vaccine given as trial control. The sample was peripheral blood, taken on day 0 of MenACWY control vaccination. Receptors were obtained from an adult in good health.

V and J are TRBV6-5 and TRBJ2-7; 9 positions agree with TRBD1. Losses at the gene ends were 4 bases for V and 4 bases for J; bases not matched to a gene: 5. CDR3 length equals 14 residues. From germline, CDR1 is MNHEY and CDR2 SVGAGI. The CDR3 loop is CASSSGQGQYEQYF. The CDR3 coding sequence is TGTGCCAGCAGTTCCGGACAGGGGCAATACGAGCAGTACTTC.

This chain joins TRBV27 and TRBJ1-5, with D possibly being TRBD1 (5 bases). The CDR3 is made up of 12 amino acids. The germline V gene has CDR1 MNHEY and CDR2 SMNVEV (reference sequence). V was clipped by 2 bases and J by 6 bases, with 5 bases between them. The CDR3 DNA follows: TGTGCCAGCAGTTTAAGGGGTCAGCCCCAGCATTTT. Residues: CASSLRGQPQHF.

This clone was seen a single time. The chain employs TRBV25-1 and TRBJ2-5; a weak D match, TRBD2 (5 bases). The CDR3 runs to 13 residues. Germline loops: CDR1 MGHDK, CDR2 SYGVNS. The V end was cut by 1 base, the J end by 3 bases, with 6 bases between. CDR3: CASSELAKETQYF. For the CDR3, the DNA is TGTGCCAGCAGTGAATTAGCGAAAGAGACCCAGTACTTC.

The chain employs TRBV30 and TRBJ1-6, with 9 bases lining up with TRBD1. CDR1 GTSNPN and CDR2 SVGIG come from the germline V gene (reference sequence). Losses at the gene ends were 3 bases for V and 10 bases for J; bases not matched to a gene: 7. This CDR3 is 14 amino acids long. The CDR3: CAWRLQGAGSPLHF. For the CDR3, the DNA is TGTGCCTGGAGGCTACAGGGGGCAGGATCACCCCTCCACTTT.

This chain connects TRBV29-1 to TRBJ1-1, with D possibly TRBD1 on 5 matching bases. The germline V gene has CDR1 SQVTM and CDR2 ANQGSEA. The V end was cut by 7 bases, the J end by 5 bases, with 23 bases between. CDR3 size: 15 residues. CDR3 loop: CSAGQGASLRTEAFF. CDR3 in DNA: TGCAGCGCGGGGCAAGGGGCGAGTTTGAGGACTGAAGCTTTCTTT.

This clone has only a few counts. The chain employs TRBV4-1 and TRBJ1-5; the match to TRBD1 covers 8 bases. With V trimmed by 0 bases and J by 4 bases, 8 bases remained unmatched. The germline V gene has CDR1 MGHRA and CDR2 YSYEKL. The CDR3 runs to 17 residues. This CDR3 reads CASSQEPTGVGNQPQHF. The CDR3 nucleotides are TGCGCCAGCAGCCAAGAACCGACAGGGGTCGGGAATCAGCCCCAGCATTTT.

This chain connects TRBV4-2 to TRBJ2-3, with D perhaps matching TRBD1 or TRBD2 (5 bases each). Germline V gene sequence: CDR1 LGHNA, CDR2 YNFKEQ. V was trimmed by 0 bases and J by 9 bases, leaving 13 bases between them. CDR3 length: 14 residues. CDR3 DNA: TGTGCCAGCAGCCAAGATCAAGCCCGGGGCACGCAGTATTTT. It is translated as CASSQDQARGTQYF.

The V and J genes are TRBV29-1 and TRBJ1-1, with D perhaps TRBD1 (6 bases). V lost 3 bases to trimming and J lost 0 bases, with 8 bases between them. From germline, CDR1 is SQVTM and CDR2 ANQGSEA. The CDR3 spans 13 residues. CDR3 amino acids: CSVEGTLNTEAFF. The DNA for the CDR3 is TGCAGCGTTGAGGGGACACTGAACACTGAAGCTTTCTTT.

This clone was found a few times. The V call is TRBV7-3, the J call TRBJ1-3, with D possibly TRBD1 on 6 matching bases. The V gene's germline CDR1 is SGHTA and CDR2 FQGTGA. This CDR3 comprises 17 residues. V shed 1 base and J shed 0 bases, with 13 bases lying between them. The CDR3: CASSLRRQGISGNTIYF. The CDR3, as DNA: TGTGCCAGCAGCTTAAGGCGGCAGGGGATCTCTGGAAACACCATATATTTT.

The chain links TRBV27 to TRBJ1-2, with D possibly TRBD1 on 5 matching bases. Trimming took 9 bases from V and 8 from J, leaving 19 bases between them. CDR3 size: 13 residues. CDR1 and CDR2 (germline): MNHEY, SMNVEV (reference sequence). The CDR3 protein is CASGTRFPEGYTF. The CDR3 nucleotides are TGTGCCAGTGGGACTAGGTTTCCAGAGGGCTACACCTTC.

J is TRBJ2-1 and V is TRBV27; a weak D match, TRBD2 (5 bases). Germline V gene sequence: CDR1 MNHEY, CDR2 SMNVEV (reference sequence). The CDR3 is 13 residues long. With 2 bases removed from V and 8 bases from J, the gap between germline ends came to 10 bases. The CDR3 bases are TGTGCCAGCAGTTTACGGGGTTGGGATGAGCAGTTCTTC. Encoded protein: CASSLRGWDEQFF.

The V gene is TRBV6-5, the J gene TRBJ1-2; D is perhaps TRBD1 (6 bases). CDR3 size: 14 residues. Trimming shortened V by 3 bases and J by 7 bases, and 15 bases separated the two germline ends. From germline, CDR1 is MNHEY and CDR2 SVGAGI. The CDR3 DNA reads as TGTGCCAGCAGTTATGGGGGCGCTTCGGGTGGCTACACCTTC. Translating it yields CASSYGGASGGYTF.

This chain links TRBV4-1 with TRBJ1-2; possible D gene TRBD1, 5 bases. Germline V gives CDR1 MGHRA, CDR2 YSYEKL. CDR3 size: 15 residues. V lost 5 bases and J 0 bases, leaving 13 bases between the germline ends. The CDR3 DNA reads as TGCGCCAGCAGCGGTCACGAACAGGCTAACTATGGCTACACCTTC. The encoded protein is CASSGHEQANYGYTF.

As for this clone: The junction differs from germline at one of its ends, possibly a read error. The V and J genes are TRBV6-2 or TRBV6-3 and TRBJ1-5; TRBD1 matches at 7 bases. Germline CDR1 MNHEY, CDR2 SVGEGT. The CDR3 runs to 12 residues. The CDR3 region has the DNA TGTGCCAGCAGTTATCAGGGACAGTGGTTATTTTTT. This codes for CASSYQGQWLFF.

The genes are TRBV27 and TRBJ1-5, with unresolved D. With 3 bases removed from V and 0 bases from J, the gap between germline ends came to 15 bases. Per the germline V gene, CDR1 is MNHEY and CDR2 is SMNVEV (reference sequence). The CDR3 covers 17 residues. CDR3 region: CASSFSSDGYSNQPQHF. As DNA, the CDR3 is TGTGCCAGCAGTTTCTCCTCGGACGGTTATAGCAATCAGCCCCAGCATTTT.

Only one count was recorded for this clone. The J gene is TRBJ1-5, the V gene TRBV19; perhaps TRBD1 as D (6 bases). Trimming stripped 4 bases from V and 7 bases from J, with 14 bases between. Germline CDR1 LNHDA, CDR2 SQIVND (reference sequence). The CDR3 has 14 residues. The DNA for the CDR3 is TGTGCCAGTAGTACCGGAGGGGGGCGCCAGCCCCAGCATTTT. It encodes CASSTGGGRQPQHF.

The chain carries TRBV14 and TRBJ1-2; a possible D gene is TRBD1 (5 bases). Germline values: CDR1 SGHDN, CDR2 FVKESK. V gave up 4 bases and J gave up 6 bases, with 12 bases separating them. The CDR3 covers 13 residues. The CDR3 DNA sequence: TGTGCCAGCAGCCGTGCAGGGTTAGATGGCTACACCTTC. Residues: CASSRAGLDGYTF.